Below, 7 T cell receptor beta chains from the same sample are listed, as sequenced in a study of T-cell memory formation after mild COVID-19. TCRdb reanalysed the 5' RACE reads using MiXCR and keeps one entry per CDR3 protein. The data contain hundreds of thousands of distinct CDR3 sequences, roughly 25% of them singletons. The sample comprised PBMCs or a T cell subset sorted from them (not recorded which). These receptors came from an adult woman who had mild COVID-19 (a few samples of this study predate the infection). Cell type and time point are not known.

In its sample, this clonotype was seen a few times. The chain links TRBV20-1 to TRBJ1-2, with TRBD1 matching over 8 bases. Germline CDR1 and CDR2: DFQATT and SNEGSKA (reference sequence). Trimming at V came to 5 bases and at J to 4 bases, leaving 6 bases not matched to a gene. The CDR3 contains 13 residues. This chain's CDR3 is CSADRGSVYGYTF. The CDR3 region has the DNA TGCAGTGCTGACAGGGGTTCGGTCTATGGCTACACCTTC.

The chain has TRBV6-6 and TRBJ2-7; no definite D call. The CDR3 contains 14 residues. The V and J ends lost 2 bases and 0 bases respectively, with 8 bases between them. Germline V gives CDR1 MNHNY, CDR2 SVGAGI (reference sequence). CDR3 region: CASSYDTSSYEQYF. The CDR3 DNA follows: TGTGCCAGCAGTTACGACACCAGCTCCTACGAGCAGTACTTC.

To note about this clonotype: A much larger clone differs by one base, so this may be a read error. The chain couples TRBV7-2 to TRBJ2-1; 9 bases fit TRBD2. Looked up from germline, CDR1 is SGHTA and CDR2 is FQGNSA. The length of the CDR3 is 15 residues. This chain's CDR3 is CDSSPYFLRGGEQFF. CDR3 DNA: TGTGACAGCAGCCCCTACTTTTTGCGGGGGGGCGAGCAGTTCTTC.

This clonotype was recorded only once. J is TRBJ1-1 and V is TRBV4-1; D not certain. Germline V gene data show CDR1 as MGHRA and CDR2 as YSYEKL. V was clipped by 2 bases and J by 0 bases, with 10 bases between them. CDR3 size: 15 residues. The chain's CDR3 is CASSQHFRMNTEAFF. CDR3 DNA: TGCGCCAGCAGCCAACACTTCCGGATGAACACTGAAGCTTTCTTT.

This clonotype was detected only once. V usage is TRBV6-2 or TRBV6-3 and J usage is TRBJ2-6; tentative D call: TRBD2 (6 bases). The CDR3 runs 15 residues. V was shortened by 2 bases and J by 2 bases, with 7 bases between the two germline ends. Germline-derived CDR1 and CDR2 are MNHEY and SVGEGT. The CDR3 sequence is CASSYGGTGANVLTF. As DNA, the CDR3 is TGTGCCAGCAGTTACGGGGGGACTGGGGCCAACGTCCTGACTTTC.

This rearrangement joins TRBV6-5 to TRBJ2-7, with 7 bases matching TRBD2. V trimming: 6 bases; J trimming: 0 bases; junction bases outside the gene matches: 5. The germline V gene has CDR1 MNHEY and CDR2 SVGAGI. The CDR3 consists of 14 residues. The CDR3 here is CASRSSGVSYEQYF. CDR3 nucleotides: TGTGCCAGCAGATCTAGCGGAGTCTCCTACGAGCAGTACTTC.

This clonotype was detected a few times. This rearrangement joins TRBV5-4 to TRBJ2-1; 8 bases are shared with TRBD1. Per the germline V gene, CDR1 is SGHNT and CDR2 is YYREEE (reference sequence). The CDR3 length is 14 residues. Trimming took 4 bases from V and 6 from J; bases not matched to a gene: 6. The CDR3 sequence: CASSTTGEFNEQFF. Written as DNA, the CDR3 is TGTGCCAGCAGCACGACAGGGGAGTTCAATGAGCAGTTCTTC.